This T cell receptor beta chain was profiled in a study of blood T cell repertoires in COVID-19. In the study overall: Sites across the United States, Italy and Spain contributed samples from acute and convalescent COVID-19. T cells, B-cell-depleted T cells, or PBMCs supplied cDNA or gDNA.

Authors' data handling: Reference gene primer amplification in the assay estimated nucleated cell counts. This table comes from immunoSEQ multiplex PCR, and its TCRdb copy is limited to in-frame clones, with some not included. D and trimming were read from the DNA, whereas the V and J calls and clone size are those reported in that table. The sample shows about 97,000 clones, 80% to 90% of them seen only once. Germline CDR1 SQVTM, CDR2 ANQGSEA. CDR3 size: 12 residues. Trimming removed 5 bases from V and 4 bases from J; junction bases left unmatched: 1. The rearrangement uses TRBV29-1 and TRBJ1-1, with 10 bases lining up with TRBD1. Sequencing input: peripheral blood. This TCR was sampled from a human donor in a cohort sampled during active COVID-19. The DNA of the CDR3 is TGCAGCGTTTGGGACAGGGGCACTGAAGCTTTCTTT. It specifies CSVWDRGTEAFF. Looking up the rest from reference TRBV29-1 and TRBJ1-1 gives the full variable domain: SAVISQKPSRDICQRGTSLTIQCQVDSQVTMMFWYRQQPGQSLTLIATANQGSEATYESGFVIDKFPISRPNLTFSTLTVSNMSPEDSSIYLCSVWDRGTEAFFGQGTRLTVV.